The T cell receptor (beta chain) described here comes from a study of blood T cells in healthy people across ages. Study results and limitations: CMV infection status of these donors was not known. Older age went with lower TCR beta diversity per million T cells, in a roughly linear way.

Combining a sample-barcoded 5' primer with a J-beta primer mix, a second PCR ran for roughly 7 to 11 cycles. One entry per CDR3 protein results from TCRdb running MiXCR on the 5' RACE reads. The sample shows some 1.1 million distinct CDR3 sequences, 35% to 45% of them seen only once. About this clonotype itself: Its antigen is still unknown.

This CDR3 region has 14 residues. V lost 2 bases and J lost 2, with 9 bases in between. In germline, CDR1 is MNHNS, CDR2 SASEGT. The specimen sequenced was blood. The chain recombines TRBV6-1 with TRBJ1-2; the D gene is possibly TRBD1 (5 bases). The TCR was taken from a man younger than 30 in good health. In nucleotides, the CDR3 is TGTGCCAGCAGTGAATGGAGGGGAAACTATGGCTACACCTTC. Protein: CASSEWRGNYGYTF.